The 9 T cell receptor beta chains below come from one sample, sequenced in a study of patients and donors after allogeneic stem cell transplantation. In TCRdb, the RT-PCR reads were re-called with MiXCR into one record per CDR3 protein. Of tens of thousands of distinct CDR3 sequences in the sample, 48% were seen once. Sequencing was done on a sample of blood, either unsorted or a sorted T cell fraction (not recorded which). The source is a human donor who was either an allogeneic HSCT recipient or a stem cell or donor lymphocyte infusion donor (not recorded which). It is not recorded whose cells these are; they may come from a transplant donor.

Here the CDR3 reads CASSHVGELFF. CDR3 in DNA: TGTGCCAGCAGCCACGTCGGGGAGCTGTTTTTT. The rearrangement links TRBV6-2 or TRBV6-3 to TRBJ2-2; D ambiguous. This CDR3 is built from 11 residues. The V end lost 6 bases, the J end lost 7 bases, and 6 bases lay between the germline ends. CDR1 and CDR2 from the germline V gene are MNHEY and SVGEGT.

This clonotype was seen only a few times. CDR3 sequence: CSAREVGRPNTEAFF. CDR3 DNA: TGCAGTGCTAGAGAAGTGGGCAGACCAAACACTGAAGCTTTCTTT. The chain joins TRBV20-1 to TRBJ1-1; D remains ambiguous. This CDR3 has 15 residues. Trimming shortened V by 0 bases and J by 2 bases, and 13 bases separated the two germline ends. CDR1 DFQATT and CDR2 SNEGSKA come from the germline V gene (reference sequence).

The V and J genes are TRBV7-9 and TRBJ2-5; D is uncertain. CDR1 and CDR2 from the germline V gene are SEHNR and FQNEAQ (reference sequence). Trimming shortened V by 5 bases and J by 4 bases, and 11 bases separated the two germline ends. This CDR3 comprises 13 residues. The CDR3 DNA reads TGTGCCAGCAGCAAACCGGCTCGAGAGACCCAGTACTTC. Translation gives CASSKPARETQYF.

The genes are TRBV20-1 and TRBJ2-3, with 7 bases identical to TRBD2. Germline values: CDR1 DFQATT, CDR2 SNEGSKA (reference sequence). The CDR3 extends over 17 amino acids. Trimming cost V 0 bases and J 1 base; bases outside gene matches: 10. CDR3 sequence (DNA): TGCAGTGCTAGAGATCGGAGAGCGGGATGGGGCACAGATACGCAGTATTTT. Its translation is CSARDRRAGWGTDTQYF.

This clonotype occurred a few times. Written as DNA, the CDR3 is TGTGCCAGCAGCCAGGGGGAGAACACTGAAGCTTTCTTT. It specifies CASSQGENTEAFF. The chain has TRBV11-2 and TRBJ1-1; 7 bases map to TRBD1. V gave up 5 bases and J gave up 1 base; unmatched junction bases: 1. The CDR3 has 13 residues. Per germline, CDR1 SGHAT and CDR2 FQNNGV.

This clonotype was found a few times. V usage is TRBV28 and J usage is TRBJ1-4; 7 bases are shared with TRBD1. Germline values: CDR1 MDHEN, CDR2 SYDVKM. The CDR3 extends over 12 amino acids. Trimming at V came to 8 bases and at J to 10 bases, leaving 7 bases not matched to a gene. The DNA for the CDR3 is TGTGCCAGCGAGACAGGGAGAAGAAAACTGTTTTTT. As protein: CASETGRRKLFF.

This clonotype was seen a handful of times. The chain has TRBV12-3 or TRBV12-4 and TRBJ1-1; 10 nucleotides agree with TRBD1. The CDR3 runs 15 residues. V shed 5 bases, J shed 6 bases, and the junction held 9 bases outside the gene matches. The CDR3 loop is CASSLDRDRGAEAFF. The CDR3 DNA reads as TGTGCCAGCAGTCTCGACCGGGACAGGGGTGCTGAAGCTTTCTTT.

V is TRBV6-4 and J is TRBJ2-1, with TRBD2 matching 12 bases. V gave up 4 bases and J gave up 7 bases; unmatched junction bases: 5. CDR3 length: 15 residues. CDR1 and CDR2 (germline): MRHNA, SNTAGT. The CDR3 protein is CASSVRLAGVNEQFF. In nucleotides, the CDR3 is TGTGCCAGCAGTGTCCGACTAGCGGGAGTGAATGAGCAGTTCTTC.

This clonotype was observed a single time. V usage is TRBV5-5 and J usage is TRBJ1-3; D not certain. CDR1 is SGHKS, CDR2 YYEKEE, per germline (reference sequence). This CDR3 is built from 15 residues. The V end was cut by 0 bases, the J end by 4 bases, with 11 bases between. The CDR3 bases are TGTGCCAGCAGCTTGGCCGCGGGTGTGGGAAACACCATATATTTT. Its translation: CASSLAAGVGNTIYF.